This is a list of T cell receptor beta chains from one sample in a study of blood T cell repertoires in COVID-19. Only in-frame clones appear in the TCRdb table, and some are missing; sequencing was by immunoSEQ multiplex PCR. The profile shows some 70,000 clones, approximately 88% of them singletons. The sample consisted of peripheral blood. The receptors originated from a woman aged 60 to 75 with COVID-19, enrolled during active disease. Each CDR3 is given with its conserved first and last residue.

length: 12; J: TRBJ1-6; V: TRBV5-3; CDR3: CARSPRDSPLHF
length: 15; J: TRBJ1-1; V: TRBV4-2; CDR3: CASSLYTGAETEAFF
length: 14; J: TRBJ2-1; V: TRBV4-2; CDR3: CASSQNGGAGEQFF
length: 14; J: TRBJ1-6; V: TRBV5-1; CDR3: CASSLGSIDSPLHF
length: 16; J: TRBJ2-3; V: TRBV11-2; CDR3: CASSLGSSGGADTQYF
length: 14; J: TRBJ1-4; V: TRBV11-1; CDR3: CASSPDRGNEKLFF
length: 16; J: TRBJ2-3; V: TRBV7-2; CDR3: CASSLGSRPSTDTQYF
length: 15; J: TRBJ1-1; V: TRBV7-9; CDR3: CASSPIGTHNTEAFF
length: 19; J: TRBJ1-6; V: TRBV28; CDR3: CASSPTGEIRDRENSPLHF
length: 16; J: TRBJ1-2; V: TRBV6-5; CDR3: CASSYLPGGANYGYTF
length: 14; J: TRBJ1-6; V: TRBV27; CDR3: CASSFLSSNSPLHF
length: 15; J: TRBJ1-5; V: TRBV6-6; CDR3: CASRGETGGNQPQHF
length: 15; J: TRBJ2-1; V: TRBV5-1; CDR3: CASSLDPGLYNEQFF
length: 15; J: TRBJ2-1; V: TRBV19; CDR3: CATERGTPFHNEQFF
length: 16; J: TRBJ2-3; V: TRBV6-5; CDR3: CASSYSGAGGPSTQYF
length: 15; J: TRBJ1-5; V: TRBV7-8; CDR3: CASSSLGTYHQPQHF
length: 19; J: TRBJ2-1; V: TRBV6-2/TRBV6-3; CDR3: CASSYPPPLAAPPYNEQFF
length: 15; J: TRBJ1-4; V: TRBV28; CDR3: CASSLLGTGGGKLFF
length: 11; J: TRBJ2-7; V: TRBV12-3/TRBV12-4; CDR3: CASRVAYEQYF
length: 13; J: TRBJ2-7; V: TRBV29-1; CDR3: CSAVRSGAYEQYF
length: 15; J: TRBJ2-7; V: TRBV28; CDR3: CASGPRGTGAYEQYF
length: 12; J: TRBJ2-7; V: TRBV6-5; CDR3: CASRSTGYEQYF
length: 13; J: TRBJ2-3; V: TRBV12-3/TRBV12-4; CDR3: CASVGTGTDTQYF
length: 16; J: TRBJ2-1; V: TRBV9; CDR3: CASSDPSGWDYNEQFF
length: 14; J: TRBJ1-6; V: TRBV5-1; CDR3: CASSLNRGDSPLHF
length: 12; J: TRBJ1-2; V: TRBV6-5; CDR3: CASSQGDYGYTF
length: 16; J: TRBJ2-7; V: TRBV4-3; CDR3: CASSQARQGTSYEQYF
length: 13; J: TRBJ2-3; V: TRBV19; CDR3: CASTTTEFDTQYF
length: 18; J: TRBJ2-6; V: TRBV7-8; CDR3: CASSLVSRVSSGANVLTF
length: 13; J: TRBJ1-2; V: TRBV2; CDR3: CASSPQGEDGYTF
length: 15; J: TRBJ2-1; V: TRBV7-8; CDR3: CASSLGLAEYNEQFF
length: 13; J: TRBJ1-5; V: TRBV30; CDR3: CAWRAEAGQPQHF
length: 16; J: TRBJ2-1; V: TRBV5-1; CDR3: CASSWSGGSSYNEQFF
length: 14; J: TRBJ1-5; V: TRBV30; CDR3: CAWSKGQGGQPQHF
length: 14; J: TRBJ1-2; V: TRBV3-1/TRBV3-2; CDR3: CASSQTGWESGYTF
length: 19; J: TRBJ2-2; V: TRBV19; CDR3: CASSTPASGGPGDTGELFF
length: 16; J: TRBJ2-2; V: TRBV19; CDR3: CASIPPGQGYTGELFF
length: 14; J: TRBJ2-7; V: TRBV5-5; CDR3: CASSLDQGYYEQYF
length: 12; J: TRBJ2-7; V: TRBV12-3/TRBV12-4; CDR3: CASSPGFYEQYF
length: 15; J: TRBJ2-5; V: TRBV6-5; CDR3: CASSYLTGRGETQYF
length: 15; J: TRBJ1-5; V: TRBV5-5; CDR3: CASSLDQGSNQPQHF
length: 14; J: TRBJ2-3; V: TRBV7-6; CDR3: CASSKGQGSDTQYF
length: 18; J: TRBJ2-3; V: TRBV9; CDR3: CASSVPRLAGGASDTQYF
length: 18; J: TRBJ2-1; V: TRBV5-1; CDR3: CASSLGSRGTLAYNEQFF
length: 16; J: TRBJ2-3; V: TRBV5-8; CDR3: CASSPWGLAGADTQYF